This T cell receptor (beta chain) was documented in a study of blood T cell repertoires in COVID-19. Looking at the study overall: From T cells, B-cell-depleted T cells, or PBMCs came the material, which was cDNA or gDNA.

Sequencing used immunoSEQ multiplex PCR; TCRdb keeps in-frame clones, though not all of them. The data contain 130,000 or so clones, around 88% of them singletons. The CDR3 length is 16 residues. V trimming: 2 bases; J trimming: 2 bases; junction bases outside the gene matches: 7. Looked up from germline, CDR1 is SGHNT and CDR2 is YYREEE (reference sequence). The sample taken for sequencing was peripheral blood. The clonotype was recovered from a woman in her sixties with acute or convalescent COVID-19. The rearrangement joins TRBV5-4 to TRBJ2-5; TRBD2 aligns across 9 bases. CDR3 amino acids: CASSFISGGAQETQYF. The CDR3 coding sequence is TGTGCCAGCAGCTTCATTAGCGGGGGCGCACAAGAGACCCAGTACTTC.